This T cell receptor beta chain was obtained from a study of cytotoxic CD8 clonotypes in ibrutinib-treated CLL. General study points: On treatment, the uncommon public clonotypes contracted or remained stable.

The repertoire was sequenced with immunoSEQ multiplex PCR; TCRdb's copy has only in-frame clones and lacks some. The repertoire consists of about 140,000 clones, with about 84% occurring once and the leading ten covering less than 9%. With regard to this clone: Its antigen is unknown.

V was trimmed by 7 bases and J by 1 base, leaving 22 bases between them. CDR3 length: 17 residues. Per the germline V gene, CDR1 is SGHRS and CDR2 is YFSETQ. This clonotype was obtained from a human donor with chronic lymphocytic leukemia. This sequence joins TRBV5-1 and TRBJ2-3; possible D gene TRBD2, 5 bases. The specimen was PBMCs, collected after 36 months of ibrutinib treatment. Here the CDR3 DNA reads TGCGCCAGCCGACTACAGCCATTGTCTTCCCGCACAGATACGCAGTATTTT. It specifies CASRLQPLSSRTDTQYF.